Listed below are T cell receptor beta chains from one sample, sequenced in a study of cytomegalovirus exposure and HLA in healthy donors. The protocol was immunoSEQ multiplex PCR, while the TCRdb copy is restricted to in-frame clones and leaves out a portion. The sample lists more than 200,000 clones, around 80% occurring once. The sample consisted of PBMCs. The source is a man aged 40-49 years in good health and CMV-seropositive. Each CDR3 is given with its conserved first and last residue. D genes are given only for firm matches. Size is stated for part of the rows, as once, few or many counts, or as a class when the clone is expanded.

V	D	size	J	DNA	CDR3
TRBV30	.	once	TRBJ1-1	TGTGCCTGGACCAAAACCCAGGGGAACACTGAAGCTTTCTTT	CAWTKTQGNTEAFF
TRBV11-3	.	.	TRBJ2-5	TGTGCCAGCAGCTTAAATGCACACCTAGGTCCGTACTTC	CASSLNAHLGPYF
TRBV6-1	TRBD1	.	TRBJ1-6	TGTGCCAGCAGTGGCTCCGGGACAGGACGTTCACCCCTCCACTTT	CASSGSGTGRSPLHF
TRBV5-1	.	.	TRBJ1-1	TGCGCCAGCAGCTTGGGGGTATGGGCTGGGAACACTGAAGCTTTCTTT	CASSLGVWAGNTEAFF
TRBV7-9	TRBD2	once	TRBJ2-7	TGTGCCAGCAGCCCGAGGGAGGGCCCCGAGCAGTACTTC	CASSPREGPEQYF
TRBV19	.	few	TRBJ2-4	TGTGCCAGTAGTACGCAACTAAAGATTCAGTACTTC	CASSTQLKIQYF
TRBV5-5	TRBD2	.	TRBJ2-3	TGTGCCAGCAGAAGGGGCGGGAGGGCAGATACGCAGTATTTT	CASRRGGRADTQYF
TRBV6-1	TRBD1	.	TRBJ2-3	TGTGCCAGCAGCCCCACAGGGGGCACAGATACGCAGTATTTT	CASSPTGGTDTQYF
TRBV27	TRBD1	.	TRBJ2-7	TGTGCCAGCAGTCCTCTCTCGACAGGGATCCACGAGCAGTACTTC	CASSPLSTGIHEQYF
TRBV15	TRBD1	.	TRBJ1-5	TGTGCCACCAGCAGAGAAACAGGGGGTGGTACGGGTCAGCCCCAGCATTTT	CATSRETGGGTGQPQHF
TRBV5-1	.	.	TRBJ1-1	TGCGCCAGCAGCTTGTCAGTGAACACTGAAGCTTTCTTT	CASSLSVNTEAFF
TRBV7-3	TRBD2	.	TRBJ2-1	TGTGCCAGCAGCCCAACTCGGCGGGAGGCGGTGGATGAGCAGTTCTTC	CASSPTRREAVDEQFF
TRBV10-3	TRBD2	.	TRBJ2-1	TGTGCCATCACTTCCCGGGGGGGGGCCAATGAGCAGTTCTTC	CAITSRGGANEQFF
TRBV11-2	TRBD2	.	TRBJ2-3	TGTGCCAGCAGCCCCCACCGGGGGGGCCCAGATACGCAGTATTTT	CASSPHRGGPDTQYF
TRBV7-8	.	.	TRBJ1-5	TGTGCCAGCAGCCAAGGACACGGCAATCAGCCCCAGCATTTT	CASSQGHGNQPQHF
TRBV4-2	.	.	TRBJ1-1	TGTGCCAGCAGCCAAGAATCGGCAGGGAATATGAACACTGAAGCTTTCTTT	CASSQESAGNMNTEAFF
TRBV6-5	TRBD1	.	TRBJ1-2	TGTGCCAGCAGTTACTCCCGGGACAGGGTAGAGTATGGCTACACCTTC	CASSYSRDRVEYGYTF
TRBV9	.	.	TRBJ2-7	TGTGCCAGCAGTGGACCAGGGGACGAGCAGTACTTC	CASSGPGDEQYF
TRBV11-3	.	.	TRBJ2-5	TGTGCCAGCAGCCAGTCCGCGAGGAACCAAGAGACCCAGTACTTC	CASSQSARNQETQYF
TRBV27	TRBD1	.	TRBJ1-1	TGTGCCAGCAGTTTAGCTCCGGGACAGCTTATGAACACTGAAGCTTTCTTT	CASSLAPGQLMNTEAFF
TRBV7-9	TRBD2	.	TRBJ2-1	TGTGCCAGCAGCCTAGCGGGCCCCTACAATGAGCAGTTCTTC	CASSLAGPYNEQFF
TRBV21-1	.	.	TRBJ1-5	TGTGCCAGCAGCAAAGGAAAACATAAAGATGGCAGGGGCCCATCGCGCCAGCATTTT	CASSKGKHKDGRGPSRQHF